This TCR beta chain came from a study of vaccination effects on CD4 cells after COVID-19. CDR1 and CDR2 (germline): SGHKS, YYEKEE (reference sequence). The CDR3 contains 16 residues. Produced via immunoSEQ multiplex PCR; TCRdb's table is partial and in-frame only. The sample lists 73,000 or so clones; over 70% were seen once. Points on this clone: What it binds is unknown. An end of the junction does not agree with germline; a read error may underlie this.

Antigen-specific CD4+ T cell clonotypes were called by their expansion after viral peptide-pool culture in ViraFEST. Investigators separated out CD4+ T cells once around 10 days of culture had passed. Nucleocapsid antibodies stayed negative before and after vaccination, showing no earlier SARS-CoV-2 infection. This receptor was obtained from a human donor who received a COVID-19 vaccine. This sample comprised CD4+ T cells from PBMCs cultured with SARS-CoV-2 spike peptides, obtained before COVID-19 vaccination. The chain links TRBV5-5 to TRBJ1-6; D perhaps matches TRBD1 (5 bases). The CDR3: CASSPGRGTANLPLHF. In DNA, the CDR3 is TGTGCCAGCAGCCCAGGGCGTGGGACGGCTAATTTACCCCTCCACTTT.